Listed here are 16 T cell receptor beta chains from one sample, sequenced in a study of T-cell reconstitution after alpha-beta-depleted transplantation in children. Preparation of the TCRbeta library was carried out with unique molecular identifiers. TCRdb analysed the PCR reads with MiXCR anew, one entry per CDR3 protein. The sample lists hundreds of thousands of distinct CDR3 sequences; around 12% were seen once. This specimen consisted of PBMCs, obtained before TCRalphabeta/CD19-depleted stem cell transplant. The source of these receptors is a girl aged 2-10 years with congenital amegakaryocytic thrombocytopenia, due to receive a stem cell transplant.

This clonotype appeared a few times. The J gene is TRBJ1-1, the V gene TRBV27; 8 bases agree with TRBD1. Looked up from germline, CDR1 is MNHEY and CDR2 is SMNVEV (reference sequence). The CDR3 contains 14 residues. V dropped 8 bases and J dropped 6; count of bases not matched to a gene: 11. The CDR3 region has the DNA TGTGCCAGCCAGGGAGGACAGGGACGGGCTGAAGCTTTCTTT. This encodes CASQGGQGRAEAFF.

This clonotype was counted a single time. The rearrangement joins TRBV4-1 to TRBJ2-4, with a possible D match to TRBD2 (5 bases). Germline-derived CDR1 and CDR2 are MGHRA and YSYEKL. The CDR3 has 15 residues. The V and J ends lost 4 bases and 2 bases respectively, with 12 bases between them. CDR3 amino acids: CASSLGSGSKNIQYF. For the CDR3, the DNA is TGCGCCAGCAGCCTTGGCTCGGGATCCAAAAACATTCAGTACTTC.

There are a few counts of this clonotype. Written as DNA, the CDR3 is TGTGCCAGCAGCTACAGGGGGGGATTGGAATTAAAGCAGTTCTTC. Translated: CASSYRGGLELKQFF. The gene calls are TRBV6-2 or TRBV6-3 and TRBJ2-1; possibly TRBD1 for D (8 bases). The CDR3 has 15 amino acids. Germline V lookup: CDR1 MNHEY, CDR2 SVGEGT. Between the trimmed V and J ends, which lost 6 bases and 11 bases, there was a span of 23 bases.

The chain carries TRBV20-1 and TRBJ2-1; 7 nucleotides align to TRBD2. CDR3 size: 17 residues. Germline trimming cut 3 bases from V and 0 bases from J; bases unmatched to any gene: 11. Looked up from germline, CDR1 is DFQATT and CDR2 is SNEGSKA (reference sequence). The CDR3 here is CSARSAGVVGSYNEQFF. The CDR3 DNA is TGCAGTGCTAGGTCTGCGGGAGTGGTGGGCTCCTACAATGAGCAGTTCTTC.

In the case of this clonotype: Relative to the germline gene, one junction end is altered; a read error may explain this. Here the CDR3 reads CASCLQGLAGAILLGEQYF. The DNA for the CDR3 is TGTGCCAGCTGTTTACAAGGGCTAGCGGGAGCTATACTTTTGGGAGAGCAGTACTTC. V usage is TRBV12-3 or TRBV12-4 and J usage is TRBJ2-7, with 10 bases that match TRBD2. The CDR3 is made up of 19 amino acids.

CDR3 loop: CASSPLQGQGGRYSQYF. The CDR3 nucleotides read TGCGCCAGCAGCCCACTCCAGGGACAGGGAGGTCGCTATTCGCAGTACTTC. The chain couples TRBV5-1 to TRBJ2-7, with 9 positions matching TRBD1. V lost 4 bases and J lost 9; bases outside the gene matches: 20. The CDR3 totals 17 residues. CDR1 is SGHRS, CDR2 YFSETQ, per germline.

The rearrangement joins TRBV23-1 to TRBJ2-7, with D unclear. TRBV23-1 is treated as an ORF (open reading frame) with a function not yet certain. With 8 bases removed from V and 3 bases from J, the gap between germline ends came to 17 bases. The CDR3 has 14 amino acids. CDR3: CASPKQTHYYEQYF. The CDR3 nucleotides read TGCGCCAGCCCGAAACAGACCCATTACTACGAGCAGTACTTC.

Ten or more counts support this clonotype. The chain uses TRBV10-3 and TRBJ2-1, with D possibly matching TRBD2 (6 bases). The CDR3 is 13 residues long. The germline V gene has CDR1 ENHRY and CDR2 SYGVKD. Trimming left V 0 bases short and J 7 bases short, with 7 bases between. The CDR3 loop reads CAISESAGNEQFF. CDR3 bases: TGTGCCATCAGTGAGTCTGCGGGGAATGAGCAGTTCTTC.

This clonotype was recorded a few times. The rearrangement uses TRBV7-3 and TRBJ2-1; a possible D gene is TRBD1 (5 bases). Germline lookup yields CDR1 SGHTA and CDR2 FQGTGA. The CDR3 runs to 15 residues. V was clipped by 5 bases and J by 8 bases, with 19 bases between them. CDR3 loop: CASSPRAGQYHEQFF. The CDR3, as DNA: TGTGCCAGCAGCCCCCGCGCAGGGCAATACCATGAGCAGTTCTTC.

In this sample, this clonotype turned up a few times. This chain joins TRBV20-1 and TRBJ1-5, with 8 bases that match TRBD1. The germline gives CDR1 DFQATT, CDR2 SNEGSKA (reference sequence). The V gene end was trimmed by 4 bases and the J gene end by 2 bases; junction bases not matched to a gene: 13. The CDR3 sequence is 17 residues long. In nucleotides, the CDR3 is TGCAGTGCTACAGGGGGCGACGAACTTCGAGGCAATCAGCCCCAGCATTTT. As protein: CSATGGDELRGNQPQHF.

In this sample, this clonotype turned up once. This clone may be a read error of a much larger clone one base away. The chain joins TRBV10-1 to TRBJ2-5; D gene ambiguous. The germline CDR1 and CDR2 sequences are WNHNN and SYGVQD (reference sequence). The CDR3 has 14 amino acids. The DNA for the CDR3 is TGCGCCGGCAGTGATGGCGCAAGGAAAGAGACCCAGTACTTC. It is translated as CAGSDGARKETQYF.

This clonotype has a handful of counts. The chain uses TRBV7-7 and TRBJ2-2, with a possible D match to TRBD1 (5 bases). Germline CDR1 and CDR2: SSHAT and FNYEAQ (reference sequence). There are 14 residues in the CDR3. The V and J ends lost 4 bases and 4 bases respectively, with 10 bases between them. CDR3 in DNA: TGTGCCAGCAGCTGGGGCCCAGGCACCGGGGAGCTGTTTTTT. Translated, it gives CASSWGPGTGELFF. The full variable domain, completed using reference TRBV7-7 and TRBJ2-2, is GAGVSQSPRYKVTKRGQDVTLRCDPISSHATLYWYQQALGQGPEFLTYFNYEAQPDKSGLPSDRFSAERPEGSISTLTIQRTEQRDSAMYRCASSWGPGTGELFFGEGSRLTVL.

This clonotype was picked up a small number of times. The V gene is TRBV9, the J gene TRBJ2-1; no firm D call. Per germline, CDR1 SGDLS and CDR2 YYNGEE. The length of the CDR3 is 16 residues. Trimming removed 0 bases at V and 0 bases at J, with 10 bases between. The CDR3 sequence: CASSVAGELSYNEQFF. The CDR3 DNA sequence: TGTGCCAGCAGCGTAGCAGGCGAACTCTCCTACAATGAGCAGTTCTTC.

The chain joins TRBV29-1 to TRBJ2-3; a possible D gene is TRBD2 (6 bases). CDR1 and CDR2 from the germline V gene are SQVTM and ANQGSEA. V lost 5 bases and J 2 bases, leaving 17 bases between the germline ends. The CDR3 consists of 15 residues. The CDR3 coding sequence is TGCAGCGTTCATAGAACGGCGGGGCACACAGATACGCAGTATTTT. It translates to CSVHRTAGHTDTQYF.

The rearrangement joins TRBV20-1 to TRBJ2-1; D may match TRBD1 or TRBD2 (5 bases each). Germline V gives CDR1 DFQATT, CDR2 SNEGSKA (reference sequence). CDR3 length equals 15 residues. Trimming cost V 2 bases and J 2 bases, with 13 bases left between them. For the CDR3, the DNA is TGCAGTGCTAGAAGCTGGGGGAGAACCTACAATGAGCAGTTCTTC. Its protein is CSARSWGRTYNEQFF.

This clonotype has at least ten counts. The V and J genes are TRBV5-1 and TRBJ2-3; D not certain. Trimming pared 5 bases from V and 0 bases from J, leaving 7 bases between. The CDR3 consists of 13 residues. Germline V lookup: CDR1 SGHRS, CDR2 YFSETQ. The CDR3 sequence: CASRVGSTDTQYF. CDR3 nucleotide sequence: TGCGCCAGCAGAGTCGGGAGCACAGATACGCAGTATTTT. The complete variable domain, with remaining parts taken from reference TRBV5-1 and TRBJ2-3, reads KAGVTQTPRYLIKTRGQQVTLSCSPISGHRSVSWYQQTPGQGLQFLFEYFSETQRNKGNFPGRFSGRQFSNSRSEMNVSTLELGDSALYLCASRVGSTDTQYFGPGTRLTVL.